The 8 T cell receptor beta chains below were found in one sample sequenced in a study of blood T cell repertoires in COVID-19. Measured with immunoSEQ multiplex PCR; TCRdb has only the in-frame clones, and not every one. This sample has roughly 700,000 clones, with about 87% found just once. Specimen: peripheral blood. All receptors derive from a woman between 18 and 30 years old with acute or convalescent COVID-19.

V and J are TRBV5-4 and TRBJ2-1; tentative D call: TRBD2 (5 bases). With 4 bases removed from V and 8 bases from J, the gap between germline ends came to 16 bases. The CDR3 spans 14 residues. CDR1 is SGHNT, CDR2 YYREEE, per germline (reference sequence). CDR3 sequence: CASSTGPARDEQFF. The CDR3 DNA follows: TGTGCCAGCAGCACCGGACCCGCGAGGGATGAGCAGTTCTTC.

This clone was detected only a few times. The CDR3 spells CASNGRGPGNTIYF. CDR3 bases: TGTGCCAGCAATGGCAGGGGGCCTGGAAACACCATATATTTT. The rearrangement joins TRBV6-5 to TRBJ1-3; 8 bases fit TRBD1. The CDR3 sequence is 14 residues long. Germline trimming cut 7 bases from V and 2 bases from J; bases unmatched to any gene: 4. The V gene's germline CDR1 is MNHEY and CDR2 SVGAGI.

This chain uses TRBV7-9 with TRBJ1-2; 9 bases agree with TRBD1. Germline-derived CDR1 and CDR2 are SEHNR and FQNEAQ (reference sequence). V lost 2 bases, J lost 4 bases, and 14 bases stayed unmatched. The CDR3 consists of 18 residues. CDR3 amino acids: CASSLLLGLGTGSYGYTF. CDR3 DNA: TGTGCCAGCAGCTTACTTTTAGGCCTCGGGACAGGGAGCTATGGCTACACCTTC.

J is TRBJ2-3 and V is TRBV12-5; TRBD2 matches 11 bases. The V gene end was trimmed by 3 bases and the J gene end by 2 bases; junction bases not matched to a gene: 4. This CDR3 spans 16 amino acids. In germline, CDR1 is LGHNT, CDR2 FRNRAP. The CDR3 DNA reads TGTGCTAGTGGTTTCGGACTAGCGGGCGACACAGATACGCAGTATTTT. It translates to CASGFGLAGDTDTQYF.

The CDR3 DNA reads as TGTGCCAGCAGCCAAGAATGGGGGGACACTGAAGCTTTCTTT. Residues: CASSQEWGDTEAFF. The gene calls are TRBV3-1 (or the pseudogene TRBV3-2) and TRBJ1-1; D possibly corresponds to TRBD1 (5 bases). CDR1 is LGHDT, CDR2 YNNKEL, per germline (reference sequence). The CDR3 loop spans 14 amino acids. V was cut by 0 bases and J by 3 bases, with 8 bases left in between.

The V call is TRBV11-2, the J call TRBJ2-7, with 9 positions matching TRBD2. V was clipped by 0 bases and J by 3 bases; unmatched bases: 9. The germline CDR1 and CDR2 sequences are SGHAT and FQNNGV. The CDR3 extends over 17 amino acids. The DNA of the CDR3 is TGTGCCAGCAGCTTAGAAGGCTGGCTAGCGGGGTTCTACGAGCAGTACTTC. It is translated as CASSLEGWLAGFYEQYF.

The CDR3 region has the DNA TGTGCCAGCAGTTTATTTTCCCCCGGTAATTCACCCCTCCACTTT. As protein: CASSLFSPGNSPLHF. The chain has TRBV27 and TRBJ1-6; D gene ambiguous. The CDR3 is made up of 15 amino acids. Looked up from germline, CDR1 is MNHEY and CDR2 is SMNVEV (reference sequence). Trimming left V 1 base short and J 6 bases short, with 10 bases between.

This chain links TRBV19 with TRBJ2-2; 10 nucleotides line up with TRBD1. The CDR3 is 14 amino acids. Germline CDR1 is LNHDA and CDR2 is SQIVND (reference sequence). J lost 4 bases, V lost 10 bases, and 6 bases had no gene match. DNA of the CDR3: TGTGCCATAGCGACAGGGGGCCTCACCGGGGAGCTGTTTTTT. Translated, it gives CAIATGGLTGELFF.